The entry below gives a single T cell receptor beta chain sequence along with its context. Its target is not known. Per the original methods: For papillary thyroid cancer, a distant-metastasis classifier was constructed from CDR3 differences observed across clinicopathological groups. Using MiXCR, TCRdb reanalyzed the PCR reads. These V and J calls are TCRdb output, not the study's own analysis. Among around 20,000 clones listed, 29% were seen once. The data were taken from a study of metastatic and nonmetastatic thyroid tumors. Overall study context: Repertoire data that came from the blood and tumor or nodule tissue of malignant and benign thyroid patients were compared. General observations from the study: Within blood and tumor, benign nodules reportedly had significantly lower TCR beta diversity than malignant thyroid tumors did.

The entire patient cohort was treatment-naive prior to thyroid surgery. The length of the CDR3 is 14 residues. Trimming left V 5 bases short and J 5 bases short, with 13 bases between. The chain is built from TRBV12-3 or TRBV12-4 and TRBJ2-1, with D hard to call. The origin of this receptor is a male donor with papillary thyroid cancer or a benign thyroid nodule (not recorded which). Some clones in this sample may be carry-over from other donors' samples. The specimen was tumor tissue. In DNA form, the CDR3 reads TGTGCCAGCAGTATGGTAGGAAGAGACAATGAGCAGTTCTTC. Translated: CASSMVGRDNEQFF.